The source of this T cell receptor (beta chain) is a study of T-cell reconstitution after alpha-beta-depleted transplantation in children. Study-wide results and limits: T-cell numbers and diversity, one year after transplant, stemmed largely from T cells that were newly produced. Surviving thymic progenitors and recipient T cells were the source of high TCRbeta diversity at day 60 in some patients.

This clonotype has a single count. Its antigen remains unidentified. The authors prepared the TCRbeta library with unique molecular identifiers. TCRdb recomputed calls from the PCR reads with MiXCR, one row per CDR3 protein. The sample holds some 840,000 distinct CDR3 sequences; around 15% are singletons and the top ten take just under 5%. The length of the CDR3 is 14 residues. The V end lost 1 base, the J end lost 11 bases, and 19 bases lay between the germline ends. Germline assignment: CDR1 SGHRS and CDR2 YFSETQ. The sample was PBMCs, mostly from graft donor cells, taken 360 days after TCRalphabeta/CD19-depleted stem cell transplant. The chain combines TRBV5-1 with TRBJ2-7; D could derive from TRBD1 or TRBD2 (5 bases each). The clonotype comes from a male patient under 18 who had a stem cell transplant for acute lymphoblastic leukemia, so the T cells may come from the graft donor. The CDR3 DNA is TGCGCCAGCAGCTTGAGTCCGGGACCACTTCCCGAGTACTTC. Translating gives CASSLSPGPLPEYF.